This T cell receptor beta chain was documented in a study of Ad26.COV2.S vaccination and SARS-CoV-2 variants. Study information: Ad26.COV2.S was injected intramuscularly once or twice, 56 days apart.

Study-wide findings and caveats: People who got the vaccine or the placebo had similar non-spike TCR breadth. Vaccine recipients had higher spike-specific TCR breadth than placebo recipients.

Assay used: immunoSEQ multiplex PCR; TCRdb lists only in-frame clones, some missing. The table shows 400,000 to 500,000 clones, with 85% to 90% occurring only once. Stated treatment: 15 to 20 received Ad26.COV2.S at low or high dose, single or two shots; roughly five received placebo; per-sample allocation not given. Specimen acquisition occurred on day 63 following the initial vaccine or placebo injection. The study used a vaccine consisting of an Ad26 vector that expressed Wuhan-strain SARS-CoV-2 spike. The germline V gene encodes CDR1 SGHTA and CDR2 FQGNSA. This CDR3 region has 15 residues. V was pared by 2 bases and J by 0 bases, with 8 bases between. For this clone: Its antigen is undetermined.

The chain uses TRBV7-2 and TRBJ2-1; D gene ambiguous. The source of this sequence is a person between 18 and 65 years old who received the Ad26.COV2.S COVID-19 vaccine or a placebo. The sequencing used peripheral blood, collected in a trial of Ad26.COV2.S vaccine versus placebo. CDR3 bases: TGTGCCAGCAGCTTAATCTCGGCCTCCTACAATGAGCAGTTCTTC. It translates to CASSLISASYNEQFF.